Below, 20 T cell receptor beta chains from the same sample are listed, as sequenced in a study of T cell responses to AZD1222 COVID-19 vaccine (dated by TCRdb to the early 2020s). The receptor library was made with the immunoSEQ multiplex PCR assay. Drawn from immuneACCESS, this table holds only the in-frame rearrangements with V and J called that TCRdb kept. Clones are partly lost; checked studies trace under half to an unresolved V gene and leave the rest unexplained. The sample table shows 120,000 to 150,000 clones, and around nine tenths are seen once. The top ten clonotypes cover 2.5% to 3% of the sample. What this sample's time point label stands for: baseline before first vaccination. The treatment or condition label here, explained by the study, means: meningococcal conjugate vaccine given as trial control. The starting material was peripheral blood, obtained on day 0 of MenACWY control vaccination. These TCRs come from an adult in good health.

This chain uses TRBV10-3 with TRBJ1-1, with 10 bases lining up with TRBD1. The junction had 9 bases not matched to a gene; V was cut back by 4 bases and J by 4 bases. The CDR3 consists of 16 residues. The germline CDR1 and CDR2 sequences are ENHRY and SYGVKD. CDR3 bases: TGTGCCATCAGTGGGTCAGACAGGGGGCTGGGCACTGAAGCTTTCTTT. It yields the protein CAISGSDRGLGTEAFF.

The CDR3 protein is CASSIGRYTGELFF. In nucleotides, the CDR3 is TGTGCCAGTAGTATAGGACGGTACACCGGGGAGCTGTTTTTT. The chain uses TRBV19 and TRBJ2-2; D is unclear. The CDR3 runs 14 residues. Between the trimmed V and J ends, which lost 1 base and 3 bases, there was a span of 6 bases. Germline values: CDR1 LNHDA, CDR2 SQIVND (reference sequence). Supplemented by reference TRBV19 and TRBJ2-2, the full variable domain reads DGGITQSPKYLFRKEGQNVTLSCEQNLNHDAMYWYRQDPGQGLRLIYYSQIVNDFQKGDIAEGYSVSREKKESFPLTVTSAQKNPTAFYLCASSIGRYTGELFFGEGSRLTVL.

V and J are TRBV27 and TRBJ2-6; a possible D gene is TRBD2 (6 bases). CDR1 is MNHEY and CDR2 is SMNVEV in the germline V gene (reference sequence). The CDR3 contains 15 residues. Trimming stripped 2 bases from V and 4 bases from J, with 9 bases between. CDR3 region: CASSLGGSGANVLTF. DNA for the CDR3: TGTGCCAGCAGTTTAGGGGGGTCCGGGGCCAACGTCCTGACTTTC.

The chain couples TRBV6-6 to TRBJ1-1, with 8 bases aligning to TRBD1. The V segment lost 2 bases and the J segment 11 bases; nucleotides outside the gene matches: 7. Germline-derived CDR1 and CDR2 are MNHNY and SVGAGI (reference sequence). This CDR3 contains 13 residues. DNA of the CDR3: TGTGCCAGCAGTTACCATGGACAGGGCGAGGCTTTCTTT. Translated, it gives CASSYHGQGEAFF.

In nucleotides, the CDR3 is TGTGCCAGTAGTAGACAGGGTCTTAGCTACGAGCAGTACTTC. Amino acids: CASSRQGLSYEQYF. V and J are TRBV19 and TRBJ2-7, with 7 bases lining up with TRBD1. Germline V gene sequence: CDR1 LNHDA, CDR2 SQIVND (reference sequence). This CDR3 spans 14 amino acids. Germline trimming cut 4 bases from V and 3 bases from J; bases unmatched to any gene: 6.

The chain has TRBV10-3 and TRBJ1-6; D unresolved. Germline-derived CDR1 and CDR2 are ENHRY and SYGVKD. The V and J ends lost 0 bases and 0 bases respectively, with 6 bases between them. CDR3 length: 16 residues. The CDR3 reads CAISESGSSYNSPLHF. The CDR3 DNA sequence: TGTGCCATCAGTGAGTCGGGTAGCTCCTATAATTCACCCCTCCACTTT.

This rearrangement joins TRBV18 to TRBJ1-6, with 8 positions matching TRBD1. The CDR3 consists of 16 residues. CDR1 is KGHSH and CDR2 is LQKENI in the germline V gene. Germline trimming cut 4 bases from V and 9 bases from J; bases unmatched to any gene: 11. The chain's CDR3 is CASSQVHTGGGSPLHF. CDR3 DNA: TGTGCCAGCTCACAAGTTCATACAGGGGGAGGTTCACCCCTCCACTTT.

This chain links TRBV5-1 with TRBJ1-2; 9 bases line up with TRBD1. The CDR3 is 15 amino acids. Germline V gives CDR1 SGHRS, CDR2 YFSETQ. The junction had 7 bases not matched to a gene; V was cut back by 4 bases and J by 3 bases. Here the CDR3 DNA reads TGCGCCAGCAGCGTCCGGACAGGGGTTGACTATGGCTACACCTTC. It is translated as CASSVRTGVDYGYTF.

This rearrangement joins TRBV28 to TRBJ2-7; 13 nucleotides match TRBD2. The J segment lost 3 bases and the V segment lost 6 bases, leaving 8 bases of the junction unmatched. There are 16 residues in the CDR3. Germline V CDR1 and CDR2: MDHEN, SYDVKM. The CDR3 DNA reads as TGTGCCAGCAGCCCCTCGGGGACTAGCGGGATCTACGAGCAGTACTTC. Its translation is CASSPSGTSGIYEQYF.

This chain uses TRBV3-1 (or the pseudogene TRBV3-2) with TRBJ2-2; the match to TRBD1 covers 11 bases. The CDR3 is 16 amino acids. CDR1 and CDR2 (germline): LGHDT, YNNKEL (reference sequence). Losses at the gene ends were 4 bases for V and 5 bases for J; bases not matched to a gene: 6. The CDR3 spells CASSLRDRGNTGELFF. CDR3 in DNA: TGTGCCAGCAGCCTCCGGGACAGGGGGAATACCGGGGAGCTGTTTTTT.

The chain combines TRBV29-1 with TRBJ2-2, with D possibly TRBD1 on 5 matching bases. V shed 6 bases and J shed 0 bases, with 8 bases lying between them. The length of the CDR3 is 13 residues. CDR1 is SQVTM and CDR2 is ANQGSEA in the germline V gene. CDR3 protein: CSVTGANTGELFF. The CDR3 DNA follows: TGCAGCGTCACAGGCGCGAACACCGGGGAGCTGTTTTTT.

The rearrangement uses TRBV4-1 and TRBJ2-1, with D unclear. CDR3 length: 14 residues. CDR1 and CDR2 from the germline V gene are MGHRA and YSYEKL. V was pared by 3 bases and J by 8 bases, with 14 bases between. The CDR3 DNA reads as TGCGCCAGCAGCCAGCCTAATGACAATCATGAGCAGTTCTTC. Its translation: CASSQPNDNHEQFF.

The gene calls are TRBV4-1 and TRBJ1-3, with unresolved D. CDR3 size: 16 residues. V was shortened by 4 bases and J by 0 bases, with 13 bases between the two germline ends. From germline, CDR1 is MGHRA and CDR2 YSYEKL. CDR3 nucleotides: TGCGCCAGCAGCCCGAGATCCTCCATCTCTGGAAACACCATATATTTT. Its translation is CASSPRSSISGNTIYF.

The chain couples TRBV12-3 or TRBV12-4 to TRBJ2-2; possibly TRBD2 for D (5 bases). The CDR3 runs 13 residues. Trimming removed 2 bases at V and 5 bases at J, with 6 bases between. The CDR3 is CASSLQRTGELFF. CDR3 DNA: TGTGCCAGCAGTTTACAGCGGACCGGGGAGCTGTTTTTT.

This clone was seen only once. The chain links TRBV30 to TRBJ2-7; 10 bases are a match to TRBD2. The germline V gene encodes CDR1 GTSNPN and CDR2 SVGIG (reference sequence). The CDR3 sequence is 13 residues long. V was clipped by 4 bases and J by 4 bases; unmatched bases: 4. The CDR3 DNA sequence: TGTGCCTGGACTAGCGGGAGAACATACGAGCAGTACTTC. Residues: CAWTSGRTYEQYF.

This chain links TRBV14 with TRBJ1-2, with D hard to call. The CDR3 length is 13 residues. Per the germline V gene, CDR1 is SGHDN and CDR2 is FVKESK. Trimming pared 3 bases from V and 7 bases from J, leaving 12 bases between. The CDR3 sequence: CASSQVYFGGYTF. CDR3 DNA sequence: TGTGCCAGCAGCCAGGTATACTTCGGTGGCTACACCTTC. Combining the CDR3 with reference TRBV14 and TRBJ1-2 gives the whole variable domain EAGVTQFPSHSVIEKGQTVTLRCDPISGHDNLYWYRRVMGKEIKFLLHFVKESKQDESGMPNNRFLAERTGGTYSTLKVQPAELEDSGVYFCASSQVYFGGYTFGSGTRLTVV.

The CDR3 coding sequence is TGTGCCATCAGTGTAACCGACAGGGATACTGAAGCTTTCTTT. Translating it yields CAISVTDRDTEAFF. V usage is TRBV10-3 and J usage is TRBJ1-1; 7 bases agree with TRBD1. Germline V gives CDR1 ENHRY, CDR2 SYGVKD. This CDR3 comprises 14 residues. J lost 5 bases, V lost 4 bases, and 7 bases had no gene match.

This chain uses TRBV4-1 with TRBJ1-6; no definite D call. CDR1 MGHRA and CDR2 YSYEKL come from the germline V gene. Trimming took off 1 base at V and 11 bases at J, with 12 bases between the two ends. CDR3 length: 14 amino acids. The CDR3 DNA is TGCGCCAGCAGCCAAGGGACCCCCTCACCACCCCTCCACTTT. Translating gives CASSQGTPSPPLHF.

J is TRBJ2-7 and V is TRBV4-1; 9 bases match TRBD1. Losses at the gene ends were 3 bases for V and 6 bases for J; bases not matched to a gene: 12. Germline V gene data show CDR1 as MGHRA and CDR2 as YSYEKL. The CDR3 contains 16 residues. In DNA form, the CDR3 reads TGCGCCAGCAGCCATCTCACAGGGGGCGTTTCGCCCGAGCAGTACTTC. Amino acids: CASSHLTGGVSPEQYF.

This chain uses TRBV10-1 with TRBJ2-3; tentatively, D is TRBD2 (6 bases). Trimming left V 0 bases short and J 5 bases short, with 15 bases between. The CDR3 sequence is 16 residues long. Germline CDR1 and CDR2: WNHNN and SYGVQD (reference sequence). Here the CDR3 reads CASSESKRAGGDTQYF. CDR3 in DNA: TGCGCCAGCAGTGAGTCGAAGCGGGCCGGTGGAGATACGCAGTATTTT.